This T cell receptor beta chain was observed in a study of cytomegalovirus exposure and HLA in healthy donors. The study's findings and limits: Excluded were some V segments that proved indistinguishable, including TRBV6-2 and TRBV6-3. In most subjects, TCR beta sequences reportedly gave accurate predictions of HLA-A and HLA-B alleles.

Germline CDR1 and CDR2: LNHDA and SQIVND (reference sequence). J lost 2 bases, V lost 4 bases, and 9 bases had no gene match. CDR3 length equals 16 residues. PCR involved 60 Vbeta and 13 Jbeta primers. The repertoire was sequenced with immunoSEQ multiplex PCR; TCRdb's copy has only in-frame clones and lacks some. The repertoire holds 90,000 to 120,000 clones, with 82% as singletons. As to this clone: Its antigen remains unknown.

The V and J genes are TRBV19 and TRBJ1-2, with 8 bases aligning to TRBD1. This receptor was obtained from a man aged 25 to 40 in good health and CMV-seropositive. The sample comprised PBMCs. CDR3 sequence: CASSRFYRGANYGYTF. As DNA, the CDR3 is TGTGCCAGTAGTAGATTTTACAGGGGGGCGAACTATGGCTACACCTTC.